The rows below give T cell receptor beta chains drawn from one sample of a study of monozygotic twins with cystic fibrosis. Using immunoSEQ multiplex PCR, the repertoire was profiled, and TCRdb retains in-frame clones only, with some absent. The data hold 15,000 to 20,000 clones, with about 96% observed a single time. The sequenced material came from blood. The receptors stem from a girl aged 2-10 years with cystic fibrosis. CDR3s include the opening cysteine and the closing phenylalanine or tryptophan. A D gene is named only where the DNA matches it firmly. Clone size is not always given. Where it is, it says once, few, many or a class for expanded clones.

d_call,v_call,j_call,clone_size,cdr3_aa,cdr3_nt
NA,TRBV6-5,TRBJ1-1,NA,CASSYSIGGGGTEAFF,TGTGCCAGCAGTTACTCGATAGGGGGAGGGGGCACTGAAGCTTTCTTT
TRBD1,TRBV14,TRBJ1-1,NA,CASSQGDRGPEAFF,TGTGCCAGCAGCCAAGGAGACAGGGGGCCCGAAGCTTTCTTT
TRBD2,TRBV9,TRBJ2-5,NA,CASSALAGRETQYF,TGTGCCAGCAGCGCACTAGCGGGGAGGGAGACCCAGTACTTC
NA,TRBV6-5,TRBJ1-2,NA,CATKRLEVGGYTF,TGTGCCACCAAGCGTCTTGAAGTGGGAGGCTACACCTTC
NA,TRBV7-8,TRBJ2-7,NA,CASSLPSPRSPNYEQYF,TGTGCCAGCAGCTTACCCTCACCGCGCAGCCCGAACTACGAGCAGTACTTC
NA,TRBV7-8,TRBJ2-1,NA,CASSLHQPGYNEQFF,TGTGCCAGCAGCTTACACCAACCAGGGTACAATGAGCAGTTCTTC
NA,TRBV28,TRBJ2-7,NA,CASIGSVVGGHEQYF,TGTGCCAGCATCGGGTCGGTGGTTGGGGGGCACGAGCAGTACTTC
NA,TRBV5-6,TRBJ2-1,NA,CASSLEPTSYNEQFF,TGTGCCAGCAGCCTCGAACCCACATCCTACAATGAGCAGTTCTTC
NA,TRBV10-3,TRBJ2-5,NA,CATSDGQTQETQYF,TGTGCCACCTCAGATGGACAGACACAAGAGACCCAGTACTTC
NA,TRBV7-9,TRBJ1-1,NA,CASSLGLEAFF,TGTGCCAGCAGCTTAGGTTTAGAAGCTTTCTTT
TRBD2,TRBV5-6,TRBJ2-3,NA,CASSSDRDYWLDTQYF,TGTGCCAGCAGCTCGGACCGGGACTACTGGTTAGATACGCAGTATTTT
NA,TRBV13,TRBJ2-7,NA,CASSLRSAAYEQYF,TGTGCCAGCAGCTTACGATCAGCTGCCTACGAGCAGTACTTC
NA,TRBV7-9,TRBJ2-7,NA,CASSPDIGSYEQYF,TGTGCCAGCAGCCCAGACATAGGAAGCTACGAGCAGTACTTC
TRBD1,TRBV27,TRBJ1-4,NA,CASSSTGAASEKLFF,TGTGCCAGCAGTTCCACAGGGGCGGCGAGTGAAAAACTGTTTTTT
NA,TRBV4-3,TRBJ1-2,once,CASSRPGAESYGYTF,TGCGCCAGCAGCCGTCCGGGGGCGGAATCCTATGGCTACACCTTC
NA,TRBV30,TRBJ1-2,NA,CALQRGTHSNGYTF,TGTGCCTTACAACGCGGGACTCATTCCAATGGCTACACCTTC
TRBD2,TRBV7-2,TRBJ2-7,once,CASSLLAGATYEQYF,TGTGCCAGCAGCTTATTAGCGGGGGCCACCTACGAGCAGTACTTC
NA,TRBV7-4,TRBJ2-1,NA,CASSLVLAEYNEQFF,TGTGCCAGCAGCTTAGTACTAGCTGAGTACAATGAGCAGTTCTTC
TRBD1,TRBV19,TRBJ1-3,NA,CASSMGQLTGNTIYF,TGTGCCAGTAGTATGGGACAGCTAACTGGAAACACCATATATTTT
NA,TRBV6-5,TRBJ2-7,NA,CASSLQHEQYF,TGTGCCAGCAGCCTCCAACACGAGCAGTACTTC
NA,TRBV28,TRBJ1-1,NA,CASHETVNTEAFF,TGTGCCAGTCACGAGACGGTGAACACTGAAGCTTTCTTT
NA,TRBV10-2,TRBJ2-1,NA,CASKTESSYNEQFF,TGCGCCAGCAAGACAGAGAGCTCCTACAATGAGCAGTTCTTC
TRBD1,TRBV4-1,TRBJ1-1,NA,CASSQEGTGAMNTEAFF,TGCGCCAGCAGCCAAGAAGGGACAGGGGCCATGAACACTGAAGCTTTCTTT
NA,TRBV5-1,TRBJ2-6,NA,CASSTTEGRVARFGANVLTF,TGCGCCAGCAGCACGACAGAGGGTCGTGTTGCGAGATTTGGGGCCAACGTCCTGACTTTC
NA,TRBV6-1,TRBJ1-5,once,CASTPEGGGQPQHF,TGTGCCAGCACCCCAGAGGGGGGCGGTCAGCCCCAGCATTTT
TRBD2,TRBV29-1,TRBJ2-5,NA,CSVALEPGGGEVQETQYF,TGCAGCGTTGCCCTTGAGCCGGGGGGTGGAGAAGTACAAGAGACCCAGTACTTC
TRBD1,TRBV18,TRBJ1-5,NA,CASSPRGGQGSNQPQHF,TGTGCCAGCTCACCAAGGGGCGGACAGGGGAGCAATCAGCCCCAGCATTTT
NA,TRBV2,TRBJ1-1,NA,CASKDHRGNTEAFF,TGTGCCAGCAAAGACCATAGGGGGAACACTGAAGCTTTCTTT
TRBD2,TRBV13,TRBJ2-7,NA,CASSFASGVPEQYF,TGTGCCAGCAGCTTTGCTAGCGGGGTTCCCGAGCAGTACTTC
NA,TRBV30,TRBJ1-6,NA,CAQSSISSYNSPLHF,TGTGCCCAATCGTCAATTAGCTCCTATAATTCACCCCTCCACTTT
TRBD1,TRBV6-6,TRBJ2-3,NA,CASRDRVGGTDTQYF,TGTGCCAGCAGAGACAGGGTTGGGGGCACAGATACGCAGTATTTT
TRBD1,TRBV5-1,TRBJ1-2,NA,CASRQGADYGYTF,TGCGCCAGCAGACAGGGGGCCGACTATGGCTACACCTTC
NA,TRBV6-5,TRBJ1-6,NA,CASSYPGHGQGPLHF,TGTGCCAGCAGTTACCCCGGACATGGCCAGGGTCCCCTCCACTTT
TRBD1,TRBV4-1,TRBJ1-6,NA,CASSQEVGTGVYSPLHF,TGCGCCAGCAGCCAAGAGGTGGGGACAGGGGTATATTCACCCCTCCACTTT
NA,TRBV29-1,TRBJ1-4,NA,CSAVAGQSYEKLFF,TGCAGCGCAGTAGCAGGACAGAGCTACGAAAAACTGTTTTTT
NA,TRBV11-2,TRBJ2-1,NA,CASSLLTRTRGNEQFF,TGTGCCAGCAGCTTATTAACTCGAACTCGGGGGAATGAGCAGTTCTTC
NA,TRBV29-1,TRBJ1-1,NA,CSVVGRASAEAFF,TGCAGCGTTGTTGGCAGGGCATCGGCTGAAGCTTTCTTT
NA,TRBV9,TRBJ2-1,NA,CASSAGQRYNEQFF,TGTGCCAGCAGCGCTGGACAGCGATACAATGAGCAGTTCTTC
NA,TRBV6-1,TRBJ1-1,NA,CASSEPGLNTEAFF,TGTGCCAGCAGTGAACCAGGGCTGAACACTGAAGCTTTCTTT
TRBD1,TRBV7-2,TRBJ1-4,NA,CASSLQGAIEKLFF,TGTGCCAGCAGCTTACAGGGGGCGATTGAAAAACTGTTTTTT
NA,TRBV7-7,TRBJ2-3,NA,CASSLGPGGGTDTQYF,TGTGCTAGCAGCTTGGGTCCGGGGGGCGGTACAGATACGCAGTATTTT
TRBD2,TRBV27,TRBJ2-5,NA,CASRPSSGAQQETQYF,TGTGCCAGCAGACCATCTAGCGGGGCGCAACAAGAGACCCAGTACTTC